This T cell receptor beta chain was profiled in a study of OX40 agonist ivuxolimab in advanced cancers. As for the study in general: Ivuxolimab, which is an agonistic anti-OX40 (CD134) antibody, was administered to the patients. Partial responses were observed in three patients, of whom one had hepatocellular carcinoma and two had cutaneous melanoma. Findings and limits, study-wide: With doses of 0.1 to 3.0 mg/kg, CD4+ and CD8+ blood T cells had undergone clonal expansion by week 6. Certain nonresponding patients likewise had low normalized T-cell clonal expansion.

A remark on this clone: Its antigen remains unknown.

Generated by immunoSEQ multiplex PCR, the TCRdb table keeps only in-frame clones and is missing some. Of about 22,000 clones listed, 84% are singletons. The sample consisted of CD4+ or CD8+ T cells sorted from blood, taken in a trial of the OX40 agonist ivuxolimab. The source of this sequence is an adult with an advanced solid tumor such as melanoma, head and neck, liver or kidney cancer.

CDR3 loop: CASSYGGASYEQYF. Written as DNA, the CDR3 is TGTGCCAGCAGTTATGGGGGGGCCTCCTACGAGCAGTACTTC. The chain has TRBV27 and TRBJ2-7; tentatively, D is TRBD2 (7 bases). The CDR3 sequence is 14 residues long. Trimming took off 4 bases at V and 0 bases at J, with 10 bases between the two ends. Germline values: CDR1 MNHEY, CDR2 SMNVEV (reference sequence).